This T cell receptor (beta chain) came from a study of blood T cell repertoires in COVID-19. For the study at large: COVID-19 samples collected from the United States, Italy and Spain covered acute and convalescent phases. Sample material is recorded as cDNA or gDNA derived from T cells, B-cell-depleted T cells, or PBMCs.

Here immunoSEQ multiplex PCR was the method, and the copy in TCRdb shows in-frame clones only, minus some. The sample records some 370,000 clones, roughly 90% being singletons. Germline V gives CDR1 MNHNS, CDR2 SASEGT. Between the trimmed V and J ends, which lost 1 base and 6 bases, there was a span of 13 bases. This CDR3 comprises 14 residues. Sequenced sample: peripheral blood. The rearrangement joins TRBV6-1 to TRBJ2-7, with D perhaps TRBD2 (6 bases). The sequence came from a man aged 35 to 55 with acute or convalescent COVID-19. The CDR3 bases are TGTGCCAGCAGTGAAGTGACTAGTTCGGGCGAGCAGTACTTC. Translating gives CASSEVTSSGEQYF.